One sample yielded the 23 T cell receptor beta chains listed below, sequenced in a study of blood T cell repertoires in COVID-19. TCRdb's table, derived via immunoSEQ multiplex PCR, lists solely in-frame clones and lacks some. The sample has under 350,000 clones; about four fifths are singletons. Sequenced sample: peripheral blood. The receptor set was obtained from a woman in her fifties or sixties who had recovered from COVID-19.

This rearrangement joins TRBV2 to TRBJ1-2; D might be TRBD1 (6 bases). Looked up from germline, CDR1 is SNHLY and CDR2 is FYNNEI. Trimming stripped 5 bases from V and 10 bases from J, with 14 bases between. The CDR3 length is 12 residues. CDR3 residues: CASSFTGTLYTF. In DNA, the CDR3 is TGTGCCAGCAGTTTTACAGGGACACTCTACACCTTC.

The V call is TRBV28, the J call TRBJ2-5; D possibly corresponds to TRBD2 (5 bases). V lost 8 bases and J 2 bases, leaving 15 bases between the germline ends. Germline lookup yields CDR1 MDHEN and CDR2 SYDVKM. This CDR3 is built from 14 residues. CDR3 in amino acids: CASDPEAQQETQYF. The CDR3 bases are TGTGCCAGCGACCCGGAGGCACAACAAGAGACCCAGTACTTC.

The rearrangement links TRBV10-3 to TRBJ1-5; no reliable D call. Trimming removed 6 bases at V and 3 bases at J, with 12 bases between. The CDR3 loop spans 14 amino acids. CDR1 and CDR2 (germline): ENHRY, SYGVKD. CDR3 nucleotide sequence: TGTGCCATCAGGTCTCCAGGTACCAATCAGCCCCAGCATTTT. Translation: CAIRSPGTNQPQHF.

The V and J genes are TRBV6-4 and TRBJ1-5; 7 nucleotides agree with TRBD1. V was pared by 6 bases and J by 9 bases, with 8 bases of the junction left unmatched. Per the germline V gene, CDR1 is MRHNA and CDR2 is SNTAGT. The CDR3 loop spans 13 amino acids. For the CDR3, the DNA is TGTGCCAGCAGACCAGACAGGGATGGGCCCCAGCATTTT. It translates to CASRPDRDGPQHF.

The rearrangement links TRBV29-1 to TRBJ1-1, with a possible D match to TRBD1 (5 bases). The CDR3 is made up of 11 amino acids. CDR1 is SQVTM, CDR2 ANQGSEA, per germline. With 6 bases removed from V and 7 bases from J, the gap between germline ends came to 12 bases. The CDR3 coding sequence is TGCAGCGTGGGGGGGGACGTTGAAGCTTTCTTT. As protein: CSVGGDVEAFF. The full variable domain, its missing parts supplied by reference TRBV29-1 and TRBJ1-1, is SAVISQKPSRDICQRGTSLTIQCQVDSQVTMMFWYRQQPGQSLTLIATANQGSEATYESGFVIDKFPISRPNLTFSTLTVSNMSPEDSSIYLCSVGGDVEAFFGQGTRLTVV.

The rearrangement links TRBV5-4 to TRBJ1-2; 7 positions agree with TRBD1. Germline loops: CDR1 SGHNT, CDR2 YYREEE (reference sequence). CDR3 length: 15 amino acids. Unmatched junction bases numbered 14, after V lost 4 bases and J lost 8 bases. The chain's CDR3 is CASSPGGTDTLGYTF. The CDR3, as DNA: TGTGCCAGCAGCCCGGGTGGGACAGATACTCTCGGCTACACCTTC.

This chain connects TRBV7-2 to TRBJ1-1; D is unresolved. Germline CDR1 SGHTA, CDR2 FQGNSA. The CDR3 covers 12 residues. Trimming cost V 4 bases and J 4 bases, with 7 bases left between them. The CDR3 protein is CASSSRVTEAFF. The CDR3 nucleotides read TGTGCCAGCAGCTCCCGGGTCACTGAAGCTTTCTTT.

The V call is TRBV25-1, the J call TRBJ1-4; tentatively, D is TRBD1 (5 bases). CDR1 MGHDK and CDR2 SYGVNS come from the germline V gene. V was cut by 6 bases and J by 13 bases, with 15 bases left in between. There are 12 residues in the CDR3. The CDR3 protein is CASRAFGGSLFF. The CDR3 DNA sequence: TGTGCCAGCAGAGCTTTCGGGGGGTCACTGTTTTTT.

The chain links TRBV7-2 to TRBJ2-2; 11 bases match TRBD2. The V segment lost 1 base and the J segment 5 bases; nucleotides outside the gene matches: 3. The CDR3 consists of 16 residues. Germline CDR1 reads SGHTA; CDR2 reads FQGNSA. CDR3 nucleotide sequence: TGTGCCAGCAGCTTAGGACTAGCGGGGACTACCGGGGAGCTGTTTTTT. It specifies CASSLGLAGTTGELFF.

The chain uses TRBV7-6 and TRBJ2-1, with 8 bases matching TRBD2. The V gene end was trimmed by 4 bases and the J gene end by 7 bases; junction bases not matched to a gene: 9. Looked up from germline, CDR1 is SGHVS and CDR2 is FNYEAQ. CDR3 length equals 15 residues. CDR3: CASSSPTGGRNEQFF. CDR3 DNA sequence: TGTGCCAGCAGCTCCCCCACGGGGGGGCGGAATGAGCAGTTCTTC.

V is TRBV7-9 and J is TRBJ1-1; D not resolved. V shed 3 bases and J shed 2 bases, with 7 bases lying between them. CDR3 length: 13 residues. From germline, CDR1 is SEHNR and CDR2 FQNEAQ (reference sequence). The CDR3 spells CASSFQVNTEAFF. DNA for the CDR3: TGTGCCAGCAGCTTCCAGGTAAACACTGAAGCTTTCTTT.

The rearrangement links TRBV7-9 to TRBJ2-1; 14 bases line up with TRBD2. Trimming took 1 base from V and 10 from J; bases not matched to a gene: 9. This CDR3 is built from 17 residues. In germline, CDR1 is SEHNR, CDR2 FQNEAQ (reference sequence). CDR3 coding DNA: TGTGCCAGCAGCTTAGATCTGGGGACTAGCGGGGGAGCCGAGCAGTTCTTC. Translating gives CASSLDLGTSGGAEQFF. The whole variable domain, filled in from reference TRBV7-9 and TRBJ2-1, reads DTGVSQNPRHKITKRGQNVTFRCDPISEHNRLYWYRQTLGQGPEFLTYFQNEAQLEKSRLLSDRFSAERPKGSFSTLEIQRTEQGDSAMYLCASSLDLGTSGGAEQFFGPGTRLTVL.

The chain joins TRBV2 to TRBJ2-3; D might be TRBD1 (5 bases). CDR1 and CDR2 from the germline V gene are SNHLY and FYNNEI. This CDR3 comprises 13 residues. Trimming shortened V by 8 bases and J by 2 bases, and 11 bases separated the two germline ends. Here the CDR3 reads CASSDRSTDTQYF. CDR3 DNA: TGTGCCAGCTCTGACAGATCCACAGATACGCAGTATTTT.

V usage is TRBV10-3 and J usage is TRBJ2-2; possibly TRBD1 for D (5 bases). The CDR3 loop spans 14 amino acids. Germline values: CDR1 ENHRY, CDR2 SYGVKD. Between the trimmed V and J ends, which lost 7 bases and 6 bases, there was a span of 15 bases. DNA of the CDR3: TGTGCCATCACCGCGACAGTAAGGGCCGGGGAGCTGTTTTTT. Its protein is CAITATVRAGELFF.

The V and J genes are TRBV6-1 and TRBJ2-5; the match to TRBD2 covers 11 bases. V shed 4 bases and J 1 base; nucleotides not matched to a gene: 5. The CDR3 covers 16 residues. Germline CDR1 is MNHNS and CDR2 is SASEGT. The CDR3 spells CASSARLAGPQETQYF. As DNA, the CDR3 is TGTGCCAGCAGTGCGAGACTAGCGGGGCCCCAAGAGACCCAGTACTTC.

In this sample, this clone turned up a few times. One junction end disagrees with the germline gene, perhaps due to a read error. The chain couples TRBV7-9 to TRBJ1-3; tentatively, D is TRBD1 (5 bases). CDR1 and CDR2 (germline): SEHNR, FQNEAQ (reference sequence). This CDR3 comprises 13 residues. The CDR3 reads CASVTGPGSTIYF. Here the CDR3 DNA reads TGTGCCAGCGTTACAGGCCCTGGAAGCACCATATATTTT.

This clone occurred once. The CDR3 loop is CASGGDTQYF. The CDR3 bases are TGTGCCAGCGGGGGGGATACGCAGTATTTT. The chain links TRBV28 to TRBJ2-3; D possibly corresponds to TRBD2 (6 bases). The CDR3 is made up of 10 amino acids. The germline V and J ends were trimmed by 8 bases and 6 bases, with 6 bases remaining between them. The germline gives CDR1 MDHEN, CDR2 SYDVKM.

This rearrangement joins TRBV3-1 (or the pseudogene TRBV3-2) to TRBJ2-4; 7 bases agree with TRBD1. The length of the CDR3 is 13 residues. Germline V gene data show CDR1 as LGHDT and CDR2 as YNNKEL (reference sequence). V shed 5 bases, J shed 4 bases, and the junction held 2 bases outside the gene matches. The DNA of the CDR3 is TGTGCCAGCAGCGGACAGGCTAAAAACATTCAGTACTTC. Its protein product is CASSGQAKNIQYF.

The gene calls are TRBV28 and TRBJ2-2; TRBD2 matches 7 bases. J gave up 5 bases and V 4 bases, and 4 bases lay outside the gene matches. The CDR3 is made up of 14 amino acids. The germline V gene has CDR1 MDHEN and CDR2 SYDVKM. The CDR3, as DNA: TGTGCCAGCAGTTCTAGCGGAAGGACCGGGGAGCTGTTTTTT. Translating gives CASSSSGRTGELFF.

The V call is TRBV7-6, the J call TRBJ1-2; D is uncertain. Per the germline V gene, CDR1 is SGHVS and CDR2 is FNYEAQ. Between the trimmed V and J ends, which lost 5 bases and 2 bases, there was a span of 9 bases. This CDR3 has 13 amino acids. This CDR3 reads CASSPGLNYGYTF. The CDR3 DNA reads as TGTGCCAGCAGCCCCGGACTCAACTATGGCTACACCTTC.

This clone appeared a single time. DNA for the CDR3: TGTGCCAGCTCACCAAGGACCGAGGGTTCACCCCTCCACTTT. Encoded protein: CASSPRTEGSPLHF. V usage is TRBV18 and J usage is TRBJ1-6; D unclear. Germline lookup yields CDR1 KGHSH and CDR2 LQKENI. Trimming removed 2 bases at V and 9 bases at J, with 11 bases between. CDR3 size: 14 residues.

This clone was detected once. V usage is TRBV5-1 and J usage is TRBJ2-5; 13 nucleotides match TRBD2. The CDR3 sequence is 17 residues long. From germline, CDR1 is SGHRS and CDR2 YFSETQ. The V gene end was trimmed by 4 bases and the J gene end by 5 bases; junction bases not matched to a gene: 11. The CDR3 DNA reads as TGCGCCAGCAGCCTGAACCCACTAGCGGGAGGGCCGGAGACCCAGTACTTC. Encoded protein: CASSLNPLAGGPETQYF.

The rearrangement joins TRBV7-9 to TRBJ1-1, with D possibly matching TRBD1 (6 bases). The V gene lost 5 bases and the J gene lost 3 bases, with 19 bases spanning the gap. The germline V gene encodes CDR1 SEHNR and CDR2 FQNEAQ (reference sequence). The CDR3 contains 16 residues. The CDR3 region is CASSPRVGTRDTEAFF. The CDR3 DNA follows: TGTGCCAGCAGCCCGAGGGTCGGGACACGCGACACTGAAGCTTTCTTT.